These 32 T cell receptor beta chains share one sample of origin, sequenced in a study of preoperative IRX-2 immunotherapy in early breast cancer. Treatment noted: preoperative locoregional IRX-2 cytokine immunotherapy. Repertoires were generated with immunoSEQ multiplex PCR, while TCRdb's copy carries only in-frame clones and drops some. The table lists roughly 25,000 clones, just under 80% of them singletons, with less than 2.5% in the top ten. The sample consisted of lymph node tissue, taken before IRX-2 immunotherapy. These receptors came from a human donor with breast cancer.

The chain couples TRBV11-3 to TRBJ2-5; 8 nucleotides agree with TRBD2. Unmatched junction bases numbered 11, after V lost 1 base and J lost 7 bases. Germline values: CDR1 SGHNT, CDR2 YENEEA. The CDR3 length is 16 residues. CDR3 sequence reads: CASSLVGSRLAGTQYF. The CDR3 region has the DNA TGTGCCAGCAGCTTAGTCGGCAGTCGTCTAGCGGGGACCCAGTACTTC.

This clone is labeled medium-sized (0.01 to 0.1%). The gene calls are TRBV29-1 and TRBJ1-1; D call uncertain. The V end lost 4 bases, the J end lost 3 bases, and 9 bases lay between the germline ends. Germline values: CDR1 SQVTM, CDR2 ANQGSEA. The CDR3 sequence is 12 residues long. The CDR3 region is CSVAIRDTEAFF. For the CDR3, the DNA is TGCAGCGTTGCTATTAGGGACACTGAAGCTTTCTTT.

V is TRBV6-8 and J is TRBJ1-5; 7 nucleotides align to TRBD1. V lost 0 bases and J lost 6; bases outside the gene matches: 5. From germline, CDR1 is MNHGY and CDR2 SAAAGT. This CDR3 has 15 residues. CDR3 protein: CASSYSSQGVQPQHF. CDR3 nucleotides: TGTGCCAGCAGTTACTCATCCCAGGGGGTTCAGCCCCAGCATTTT.

This clone was seen more than once but under ten times. In nucleotides, the CDR3 is TGTGCCAGCAGCTTCCACAGGGGCCTGGGTGGAAACACCATATATTTT. This codes for CASSFHRGLGGNTIYF. The genes are TRBV11-3 and TRBJ1-3, with 7 bases fitting TRBD1. With V trimmed by 3 bases and J by 3 bases, 8 bases remained unmatched. CDR3 length: 16 residues. Looked up from germline, CDR1 is SGHNT and CDR2 is YENEEA.

The CDR3 DNA reads as TGTGCCAGCAGCTTGGTGGGGGCGCCGGGTAGTTACGAGCAGTACTTC. Translating it yields CASSLVGAPGSYEQYF. The chain carries TRBV11-3 and TRBJ2-7, with TRBD1 as a possible D gene (6 bases). Looked up from germline, CDR1 is SGHNT and CDR2 is YENEEA. The CDR3 extends over 16 amino acids. V was clipped by 3 bases and J by 4 bases, with 19 bases between them.

The J gene is TRBJ2-7, the V gene TRBV19, with D perhaps matching TRBD2 (5 bases). In germline, CDR1 is LNHDA, CDR2 SQIVND (reference sequence). The CDR3 sequence is 14 residues long. V lost 1 base and J 3 bases, leaving 10 bases between the germline ends. The CDR3 protein is CASSIVGSHYEQYF. DNA of the CDR3: TGTGCCAGTAGTATAGTTGGGAGCCACTACGAGCAGTACTTC.

This chain links TRBV28 with TRBJ1-5; 7 nucleotides align to TRBD1. CDR1 MDHEN and CDR2 SYDVKM come from the germline V gene. After removal of 4 bases from V and 7 bases from J, the junction contained 10 bases not matched to a gene. The CDR3 contains 15 residues. Written as DNA, the CDR3 is TGTGCCAGCAGTTCAACGACAGGGAGGCGGCAGCCCCAGCATTTT. This codes for CASSSTTGRRQPQHF.

This clone was counted once. The chain combines TRBV29-1 with TRBJ1-2; D is unresolved. Trimming cost V 2 bases and J 5 bases, with 21 bases left between them. The germline V gene has CDR1 SQVTM and CDR2 ANQGSEA. The CDR3 has 16 residues. As DNA, the CDR3 is TGCAGCGTTGAAAGCGTCCTCATCGGGCCATTTTATGGCTACACCTTC. Translation: CSVESVLIGPFYGYTF.

The chain combines TRBV11-3 with TRBJ2-6; D unclear. Trimming cost V 3 bases and J 4 bases, with 13 bases left between them. The CDR3 extends over 16 amino acids. The germline V gene encodes CDR1 SGHNT and CDR2 YENEEA. CDR3 nucleotides: TGTGCCAGCAGCTTGGTTGGGATTAGGGGGGCCAACGTCCTGACTTTC. Translated, it gives CASSLVGIRGANVLTF.

V is TRBV30 and J is TRBJ1-6; no firm D call. The CDR3 extends over 13 amino acids. Trimming stripped 0 bases from V and 9 bases from J, with 9 bases between. Germline CDR1 GTSNPN, CDR2 SVGIG (reference sequence). The CDR3 DNA is TGTGCCTGGAGTGTATCTCACCCTTCACCCCTCCACTTT. Its protein product is CAWSVSHPSPLHF.

The V call is TRBV5-1, the J call TRBJ2-7; D could derive from TRBD1 or TRBD2 (6 bases each). The V end lost 0 bases, the J end lost 2 bases, and 9 bases lay between the germline ends. The germline V gene has CDR1 SGHRS and CDR2 YFSETQ. The CDR3 loop spans 14 amino acids. The CDR3 reads CASSLARGPYEQYF. The CDR3 DNA sequence: TGCGCCAGCAGCTTGGCCCGGGGGCCCTACGAGCAGTACTTC.

The chain couples TRBV4-1 to TRBJ1-6, with a possible D match to TRBD1 (5 bases). Germline CDR1 MGHRA, CDR2 YSYEKL. The CDR3 sequence is 15 residues long. Trimming took 3 bases from V and 10 from J, leaving 16 bases between them. The CDR3 DNA sequence: TGCGCCAGCAGCCAGGGACTCCAAGGAGGCTCACCCCTCCACTTT. It yields the protein CASSQGLQGGSPLHF.

Turning to this clone: The junction does not match germline at one end; this may be a read error. The chain combines TRBV28 with TRBJ1-5; 11 nucleotides match TRBD1. Looked up from germline, CDR1 is MDHEN and CDR2 is SYDVKM. CDR3 length equals 16 residues. CDR3 nucleotide sequence: TGTGCCAGCAGTATTCTACGGACAGGGGGCAAACAGCCCCAGCATTTT. It codes for CASSILRTGGKQPQHF.

The chain couples TRBV11-3 to TRBJ2-5; D unresolved. The CDR3 length is 15 residues. Germline CDR1 SGHNT, CDR2 YENEEA. The V and J ends lost 1 base and 1 base respectively, with 10 bases between them. CDR3 loop: CASSLGSLPQETQYF. The CDR3 DNA sequence: TGTGCCAGCAGCTTAGGATCCCTACCCCAAGAGACCCAGTACTTC.

This clone was detected only a few times. This sequence joins TRBV6-8 and TRBJ1-2, with a weak D call TRBD1 (5 bases). V lost 5 bases, J lost 0 bases, and 13 bases lay in between. The CDR3 totals 15 residues. The V gene's germline CDR1 is MNHGY and CDR2 SAAAGT. The DNA of the CDR3 is TGTGCCAGCAGTGGCGACAGTAACCCTAACTATGGCTACACCTTC. This codes for CASSGDSNPNYGYTF.

V usage is TRBV6-8 and J usage is TRBJ2-1; D is perhaps TRBD1 or TRBD2 (6 bases each). V was cut by 2 bases and J by 4 bases, with 15 bases left in between. Germline V gene data show CDR1 as MNHGY and CDR2 as SAAAGT. The CDR3 has 16 amino acids. CDR3 DNA sequence: TGTGCCAGCAGTTACGGGTTAGGGGGGATTTACAATGAGCAGTTCTTC. Protein sequence: CASSYGLGGIYNEQFF.

The chain recombines TRBV6-8 with TRBJ2-3; the D gene is possibly TRBD2 (6 bases). The CDR3 has 15 amino acids. Trimming left V 6 bases short and J 3 bases short, with 16 bases between. Germline assignment: CDR1 MNHGY and CDR2 SAAAGT. DNA for the CDR3: TGTGCCAGCAGGATTCAAGGCGGGGTAACAGATACGCAGTATTTT. Translated: CASRIQGGVTDTQYF.

The chain joins TRBV4-1 to TRBJ1-4; 10 nucleotides agree with TRBD1. Unmatched junction bases numbered 7, after V lost 0 bases and J lost 0 bases. From germline, CDR1 is MGHRA and CDR2 YSYEKL. CDR3 length: 19 amino acids. In DNA form, the CDR3 reads TGCGCCAGCAGCCAAGATCCTGGAGGGACAGGGGCAACTAATGAAAAACTGTTTTTT. Protein product: CASSQDPGGTGATNEKLFF.

The chain recombines TRBV11-3 with TRBJ2-7, with 10 bases fitting TRBD1. This CDR3 spans 14 amino acids. The ends lost 1 base at V and 3 bases at J; junction bases unmatched: 0. The germline V gene has CDR1 SGHNT and CDR2 YENEEA. CDR3 bases: TGTGCCAGCAGCTTAGGGACAGGGGGCTACGAGCAGTACTTC. It codes for CASSLGTGGYEQYF.

This chain connects TRBV23-1 to TRBJ1-1; D is uncertain. TRBV23-1 is treated as an ORF (open reading frame) with a function not yet certain. CDR3 length equals 13 residues. The V end lost 6 bases, the J end lost 11 bases, and 19 bases lay between the germline ends. CDR3 region: CASSAGLRWAAFF. The DNA of the CDR3 is TGCGCCAGCAGCGCCGGACTGCGATGGGCGGCTTTCTTT.

The rearrangement joins TRBV7-1 to TRBJ2-2; tentatively, D is TRBD2 (5 bases). TRBV7-1 is given ORF status, its function remaining uncertain. V was shortened by 3 bases and J by 6 bases, with 8 bases between the two germline ends. The CDR3 has 13 amino acids. As DNA, the CDR3 is TGTGCCAGCAGCTCCGTGAGGGCCGGGGAGCTGTTTTTT. Protein: CASSSVRAGELFF.

This clone was counted a few times. This rearrangement joins TRBV6-8 to TRBJ2-5; 7 bases are shared with TRBD2. The CDR3 runs to 13 residues. Germline-derived CDR1 and CDR2 are MNHGY and SAAAGT. J was trimmed by 1 base and V by 10 bases; bases with no gene match: 6. The CDR3 sequence: CAIMGGSQETQYF. CDR3 nucleotides: TGTGCCATCATGGGAGGGAGCCAAGAGACCCAGTACTTC.

V is TRBV6-8 and J is TRBJ2-3; D is tentatively TRBD1 or TRBD2 (6 bases each). Per the germline V gene, CDR1 is MNHGY and CDR2 is SAAAGT. Trimming cost V 5 bases and J 2 bases, with 14 bases left between them. There are 15 residues in the CDR3. The CDR3 protein is CASSVGGRITDTQYF. CDR3 bases: TGTGCCAGCAGTGTGGGGGGCCGAATCACAGATACGCAGTATTTT.

The rearrangement uses TRBV28 and TRBJ1-5, with TRBD1 as a possible D gene (5 bases). V was pared by 4 bases and J by 3 bases, with 13 bases between. CDR1 and CDR2 from the germline V gene are MDHEN and SYDVKM. The CDR3 covers 15 residues. The CDR3 protein is CASSSPDRINQPQHF. In nucleotides, the CDR3 is TGTGCCAGCAGTTCACCAGACAGAATCAATCAGCCCCAGCATTTT.

The V gene is TRBV1, the J gene TRBJ1-4. TRBV1 is assigned pseudogene status. The CDR3 is 12 residues long. DNA for the CDR3: TGCGCCAGCAGCCGGGGACCGGGAAAACTGTTTTTT. Protein sequence: CASSRGPGKLFF.

CDR3 DNA: TGTGCCAGCAGCCTATCCGGGACTAACACTGAAGCTTTCTTT. It specifies CASSLSGTNTEAFF. This chain links TRBV11-3 with TRBJ1-1, with D perhaps matching TRBD1 (5 bases). The CDR3 is made up of 14 amino acids. V was clipped by 5 bases and J by 2 bases, with 12 bases between them. Germline V gives CDR1 SGHNT, CDR2 YENEEA.

The rearrangement uses TRBV6-8 and TRBJ1-1; the D gene is possibly TRBD1 (6 bases). V was pared by 2 bases and J by 8 bases, with 12 bases between. This CDR3 is 13 amino acids long. Germline lookup yields CDR1 MNHGY and CDR2 SAAAGT. CDR3 sequence reads: CASSYSLGGEAFF. Here the CDR3 DNA reads TGTGCCAGCAGTTACAGCCTCGGGGGCGAAGCTTTCTTT.

The chain couples TRBV19 to TRBJ1-5; 7 nucleotides line up with TRBD1. The CDR3 spans 15 residues. From germline, CDR1 is LNHDA and CDR2 SQIVND (reference sequence). Trimming removed 0 bases from V and 7 bases from J; junction bases left unmatched: 6. The CDR3 is CASSIDLQGFQPQHF. The CDR3 bases are TGTGCCAGTAGTATAGATTTACAGGGGTTCCAGCCCCAGCATTTT.

With respect to this clone: Some base is ambiguous or went unread, and X replaces its residue. This chain joins TRBV28 and TRBJ1-5, with no clear D. Trimming left V 6 bases short and J 3 bases short, with 6 bases between. Germline loops: CDR1 MDHEN, CDR2 SYDVKM. The CDR3 loop spans 12 amino acids. The CDR3 reads CASXPPNQPQHF. The CDR3 DNA follows: TGTGCCAGCAGWCCCCCCAATCAGCCCCAGCATTTT.

The gene calls are TRBV19 and TRBJ2-1; no reliable D call. CDR3 length: 15 residues. Trimming cost V 5 bases and J 4 bases, with 15 bases left between them. Germline V gives CDR1 LNHDA, CDR2 SQIVND (reference sequence). The CDR3 nucleotides are TGTGCCAGTAGTCTCGGATGGTCGGGTTACAATGAGCAGTTCTTC. Protein product: CASSLGWSGYNEQFF.

This clone was counted a single time. The chain has TRBV6-8 and TRBJ2-1, with 8 bases matching TRBD1. Losses at the gene ends were 6 bases for V and 8 bases for J; bases not matched to a gene: 6. This CDR3 spans 13 amino acids. The germline gives CDR1 MNHGY, CDR2 SAAAGT. The CDR3 DNA sequence: TGTGCCAGCAGCAGGGGGCGGGTCGATGAGCAGTTCTTC. Translation gives CASSRGRVDEQFF.

The chain combines TRBV6-8 with TRBJ1-4; TRBD1 might be the D (6 bases). CDR1 MNHGY and CDR2 SAAAGT come from the germline V gene. The CDR3 sequence is 15 residues long. The V end lost 0 bases, the J end lost 7 bases, and 12 bases lay between the germline ends. CDR3: CASSYSGGQAEKLFF. The CDR3 DNA follows: TGTGCCAGCAGTTACTCGGGGGGCCAAGCTGAAAAACTGTTTTTT.